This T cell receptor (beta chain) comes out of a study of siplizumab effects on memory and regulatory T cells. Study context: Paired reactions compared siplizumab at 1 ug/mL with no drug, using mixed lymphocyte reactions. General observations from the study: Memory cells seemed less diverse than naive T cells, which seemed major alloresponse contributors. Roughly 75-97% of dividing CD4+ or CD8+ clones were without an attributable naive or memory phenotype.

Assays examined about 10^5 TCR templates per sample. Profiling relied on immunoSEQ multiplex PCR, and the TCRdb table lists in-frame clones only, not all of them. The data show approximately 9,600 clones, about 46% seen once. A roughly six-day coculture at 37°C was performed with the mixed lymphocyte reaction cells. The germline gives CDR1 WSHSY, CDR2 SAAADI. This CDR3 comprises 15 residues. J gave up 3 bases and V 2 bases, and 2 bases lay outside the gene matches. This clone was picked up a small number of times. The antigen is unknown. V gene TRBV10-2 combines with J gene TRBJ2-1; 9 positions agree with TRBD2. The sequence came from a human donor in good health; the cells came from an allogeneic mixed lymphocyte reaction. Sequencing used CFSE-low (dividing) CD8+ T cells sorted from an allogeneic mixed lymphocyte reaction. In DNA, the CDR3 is TGCGCCAGCAGTGAGGTTAGCGGGAGCTACAATGAGCAGTTCTTC. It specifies CASSEVSGSYNEQFF.